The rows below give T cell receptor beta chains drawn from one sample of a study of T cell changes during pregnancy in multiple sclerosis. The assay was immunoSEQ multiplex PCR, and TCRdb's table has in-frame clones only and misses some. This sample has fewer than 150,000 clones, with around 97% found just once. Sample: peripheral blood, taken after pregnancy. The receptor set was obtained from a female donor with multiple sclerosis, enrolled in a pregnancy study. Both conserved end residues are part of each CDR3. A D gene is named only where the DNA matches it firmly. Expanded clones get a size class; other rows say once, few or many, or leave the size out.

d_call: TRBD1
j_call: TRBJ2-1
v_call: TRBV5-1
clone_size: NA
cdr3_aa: CASSLGGTGQGEQFF
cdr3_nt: TGCGCCAGCAGTTTGGGTGGGACAGGGCAAGGTGAGCAGTTCTTC

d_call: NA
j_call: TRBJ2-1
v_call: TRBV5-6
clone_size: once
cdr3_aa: CASSFGGKSYNEQFF
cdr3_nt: TGTGCCAGCAGCTTCGGCGGGAAATCCTACAATGAGCAGTTCTTC

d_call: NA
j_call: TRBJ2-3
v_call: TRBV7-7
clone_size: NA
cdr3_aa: CASSLTGFATQYF
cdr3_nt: TGTGCTAGCAGCTTAACGGGATTCGCTACGCAGTATTTT

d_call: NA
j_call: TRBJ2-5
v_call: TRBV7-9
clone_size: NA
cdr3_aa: CASRASSGTQYF
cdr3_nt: TGTGCCAGCAGGGCTAGCTCCGGGACCCAGTACTTC

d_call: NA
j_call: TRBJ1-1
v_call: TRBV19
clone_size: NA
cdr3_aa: CASRPTGGLSEAFF
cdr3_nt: TGTGCCAGTAGACCAACGGGGGGACTCTCTGAAGCTTTCTTT

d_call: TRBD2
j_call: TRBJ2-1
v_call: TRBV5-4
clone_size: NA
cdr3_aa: CASSLTSGPPYNEQFF
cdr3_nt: TGTGCCAGCAGCTTGACTAGCGGCCCCCCCTACAATGAGCAGTTCTTC

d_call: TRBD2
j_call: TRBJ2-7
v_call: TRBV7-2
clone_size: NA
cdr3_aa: CASSNPGLAGYEQYF
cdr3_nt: TGTGCCAGCAGCAACCCGGGACTAGCGGGCTACGAGCAGTACTTC

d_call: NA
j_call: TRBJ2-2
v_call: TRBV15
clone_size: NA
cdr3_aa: CATSRAYGELFF
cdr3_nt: TGTGCCACCAGCAGGGCTTACGGGGAGCTGTTTTTT

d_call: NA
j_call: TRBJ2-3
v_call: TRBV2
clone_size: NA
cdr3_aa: CASSEWADGDTQYF
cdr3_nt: TGTGCCAGCAGTGAATGGGCAGATGGAGATACGCAGTATTTT

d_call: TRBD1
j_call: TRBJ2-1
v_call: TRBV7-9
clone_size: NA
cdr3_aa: CASSSTGTGLNEQFF
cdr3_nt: TGTGCCAGCAGCTCCACCGGGACAGGGTTGAATGAGCAGTTCTTC

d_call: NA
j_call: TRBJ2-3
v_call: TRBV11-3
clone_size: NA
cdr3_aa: CASSLRRAGGTDTQYF
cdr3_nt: TGTGCCAGCAGCTTACGTCGGGCTGGAGGGACAGATACGCAGTATTTT

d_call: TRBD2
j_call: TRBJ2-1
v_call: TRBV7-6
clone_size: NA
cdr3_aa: CASSSPLAGGGNEQFF
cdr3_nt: TGTGCCAGCAGCTCCCCTCTAGCGGGAGGTGGAAATGAGCAGTTCTTC

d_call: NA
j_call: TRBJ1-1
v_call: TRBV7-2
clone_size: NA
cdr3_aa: CASSLEAGLNTEAFF
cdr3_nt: TGTGCCAGCAGCTTAGAGGCAGGGTTGAACACTGAAGCTTTCTTT

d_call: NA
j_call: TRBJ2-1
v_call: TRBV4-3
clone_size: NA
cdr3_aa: CASSQDVRVRGNEQFF
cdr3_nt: TGCGCCAGCAGCCAAGATGTCAGGGTTAGGGGCAATGAGCAGTTCTTC

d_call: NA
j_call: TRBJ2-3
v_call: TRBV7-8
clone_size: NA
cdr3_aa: CASSLATPGDTQYF
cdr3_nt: TGTGCCAGCAGCTTAGCCACTCCCGGTGATACGCAGTATTTT

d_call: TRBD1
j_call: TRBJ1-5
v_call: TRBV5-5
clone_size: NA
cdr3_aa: CASSFQGVSNQPQHF
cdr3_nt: TGTGCCAGCAGCTTCCAGGGGGTTAGCAATCAGCCCCAGCATTTT

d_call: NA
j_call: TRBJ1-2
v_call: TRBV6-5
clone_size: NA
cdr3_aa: CASQPGTPSNYGYTF
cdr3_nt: TGTGCCAGTCAACCCGGGACACCCTCTAACTATGGCTACACCTTC

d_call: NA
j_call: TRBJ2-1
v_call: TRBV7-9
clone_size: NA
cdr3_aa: CASSLLGSNEQFF
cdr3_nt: TGTGCCAGCAGCTTACTGGGCAGCAATGAGCAGTTCTTC

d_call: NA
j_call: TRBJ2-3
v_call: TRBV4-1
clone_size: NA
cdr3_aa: CASSQGRNTQYF
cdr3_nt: TGCGCCAGCAGCCAAGGGCGGAACACGCAGTATTTT

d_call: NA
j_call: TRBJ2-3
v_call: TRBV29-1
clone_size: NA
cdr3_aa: CSVAGGLVTDTQYF
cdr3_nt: TGCAGCGTCGCGGGCGGGCTTGTCACAGATACGCAGTATTTT

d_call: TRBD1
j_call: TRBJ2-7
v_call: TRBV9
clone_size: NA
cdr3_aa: CASSVAKGASEQYF
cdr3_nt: TGTGCCAGCAGCGTAGCGAAGGGGGCGAGTGAGCAGTACTTC

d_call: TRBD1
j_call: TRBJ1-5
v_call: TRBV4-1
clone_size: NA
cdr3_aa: CASSPLTGAGNQPQHF
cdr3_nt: TGCGCCAGCAGCCCCCTGACAGGGGCGGGCAATCAGCCCCAGCATTTT

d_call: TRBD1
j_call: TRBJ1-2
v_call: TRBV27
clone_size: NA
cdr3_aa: CASSSGQNFNGYTF
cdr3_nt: TGTGCCAGCAGTTCGGGACAGAATTTCAATGGCTACACCTTC

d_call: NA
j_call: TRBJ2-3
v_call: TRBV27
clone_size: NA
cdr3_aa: CASSLNRYTDTQYF
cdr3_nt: TGTGCCAGCAGTTTAAACAGGTACACAGATACGCAGTATTTT

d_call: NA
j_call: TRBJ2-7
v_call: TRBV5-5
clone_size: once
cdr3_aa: CASSLIGGWEQYF
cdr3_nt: TGTGCCAGCAGCCTCATTGGGGGGTGGGAGCAGTACTTC

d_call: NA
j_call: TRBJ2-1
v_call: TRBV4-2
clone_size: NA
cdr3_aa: CASSQDWGHYNEQFF
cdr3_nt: TGTGCCAGCAGCCAAGATTGGGGGCACTACAATGAGCAGTTCTTC

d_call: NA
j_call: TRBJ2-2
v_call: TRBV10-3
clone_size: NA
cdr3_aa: CAISESSGYTGELFF
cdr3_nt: TGTGCCATCAGTGAGTCGTCGGGTTACACCGGGGAGCTGTTTTTT

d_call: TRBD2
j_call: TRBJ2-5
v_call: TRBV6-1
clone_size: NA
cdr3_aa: CASSEITSGSETQYF
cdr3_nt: TGTGCCAGCAGTGAAATAACTAGCGGCTCAGAGACCCAGTACTTC

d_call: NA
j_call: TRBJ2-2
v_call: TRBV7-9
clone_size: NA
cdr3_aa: CASSAMTGRNTGELFF
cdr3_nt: TGTGCCAGCAGCGCTATGACAGGTCGGAACACCGGGGAGCTGTTTTTT

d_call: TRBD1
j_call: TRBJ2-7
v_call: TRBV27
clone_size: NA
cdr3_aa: CASSLTGATYEQYF
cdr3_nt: TGTGCCAGCAGTTTGACAGGGGCAACCTACGAGCAGTACTTC

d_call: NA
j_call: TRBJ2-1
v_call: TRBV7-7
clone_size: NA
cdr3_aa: CASSLGAGDYNEQFF
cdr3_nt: TGTGCTAGCAGCTTAGGAGCGGGCGACTACAATGAGCAGTTCTTC

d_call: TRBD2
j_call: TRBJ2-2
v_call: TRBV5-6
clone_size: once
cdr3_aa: CASSWGLAGTGTGELFF
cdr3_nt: TGTGCCAGCAGCTGGGGACTAGCGGGTACGGGCACCGGGGAGCTGTTTTTT

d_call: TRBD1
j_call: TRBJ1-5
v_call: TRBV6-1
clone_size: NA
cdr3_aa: CASSLSGQGALPQHF
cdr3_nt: TGTGCCAGCAGTCTATCAGGACAGGGGGCATTGCCCCAGCATTTT

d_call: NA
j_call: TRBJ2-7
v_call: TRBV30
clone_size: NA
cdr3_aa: CAWRTGRFGEQYF
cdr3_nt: TGTGCCTGGAGGACAGGGAGGTTCGGCGAGCAGTACTTC

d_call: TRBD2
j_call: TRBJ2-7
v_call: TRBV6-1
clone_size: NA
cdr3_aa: CASSDRRGLAGAADYYEQYF
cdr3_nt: TGTGCCAGCAGTGATAGGCGAGGACTAGCGGGAGCGGCAGATTACTACGAGCAGTACTTC

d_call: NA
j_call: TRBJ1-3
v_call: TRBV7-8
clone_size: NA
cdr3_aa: CASSPYRARPGNTIYF
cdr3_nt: TGTGCCAGCAGCCCATACAGGGCCAGGCCTGGAAACACCATATATTTT

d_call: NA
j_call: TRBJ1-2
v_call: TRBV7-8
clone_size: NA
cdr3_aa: CASSPDSYGYTF
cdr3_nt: TGTGCCAGCAGCCCGGACAGCTATGGCTACACCTTC

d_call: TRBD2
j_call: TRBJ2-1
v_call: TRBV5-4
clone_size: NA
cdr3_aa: CASSLASGVKNEQFF
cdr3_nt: TGTGCCAGCAGCTTGGCCAGCGGGGTCAAGAATGAGCAGTTCTTC

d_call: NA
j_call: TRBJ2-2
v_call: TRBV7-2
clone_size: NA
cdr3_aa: CASSHGQYGGELFF
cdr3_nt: TGTGCCAGCAGCCACGGACAGTATGGCGGGGAGCTGTTTTTT

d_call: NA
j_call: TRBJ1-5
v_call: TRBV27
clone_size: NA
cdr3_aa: CASSGGHRNQPQHF
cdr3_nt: TGTGCCAGCAGTGGGGGACACCGCAATCAGCCCCAGCATTTT

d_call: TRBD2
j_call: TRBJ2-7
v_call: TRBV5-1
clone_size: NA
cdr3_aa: CASSRGGNGNEQYF
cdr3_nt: TGCGCCAGCAGCCGGGGGGGGAACGGAAACGAGCAGTACTTC

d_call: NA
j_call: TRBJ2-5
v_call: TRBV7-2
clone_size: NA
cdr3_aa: CASTRREGETQYF
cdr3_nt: TGTGCCAGCACCCGCCGGGAAGGTGAGACCCAGTACTTC

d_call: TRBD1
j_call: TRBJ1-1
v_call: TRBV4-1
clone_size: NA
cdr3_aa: CASSQGQGSGTEAFF
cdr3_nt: TGCGCCAGCAGCCAGGGACAGGGATCGGGCACTGAAGCTTTCTTT

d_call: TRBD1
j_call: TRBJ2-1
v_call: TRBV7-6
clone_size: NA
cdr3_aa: CASSFLGQAYNEQFF
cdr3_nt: TGTGCCAGCAGCTTTTTGGGACAGGCGTACAATGAGCAGTTCTTC

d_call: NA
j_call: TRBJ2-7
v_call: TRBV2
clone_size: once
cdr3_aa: CASSVGGTAYEQYF
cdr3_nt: TGTGCCAGCAGTGTAGGAGGGACGGCCTACGAGCAGTACTTC

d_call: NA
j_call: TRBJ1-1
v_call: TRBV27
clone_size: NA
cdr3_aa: CAPRGETEAFF
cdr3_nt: TGTGCCCCCAGGGGAGAGACTGAAGCTTTCTTT

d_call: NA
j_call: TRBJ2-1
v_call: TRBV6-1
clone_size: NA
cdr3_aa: CASSEAGGLLNEQFF
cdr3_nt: TGTGCCAGCAGTGAAGCGGGAGGCTTGTTGAATGAGCAGTTCTTC

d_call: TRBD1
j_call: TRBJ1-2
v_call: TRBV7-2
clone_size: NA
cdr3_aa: CASSLVGQGTYGYTF
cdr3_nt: TGTGCCAGCAGCTTAGTGGGACAGGGTACCTATGGCTACACCTTC

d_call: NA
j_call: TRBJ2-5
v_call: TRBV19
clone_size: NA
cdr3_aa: CASSMRLETQYF
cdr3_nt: TGTGCCAGTAGTATGCGACTAGAGACCCAGTACTTC

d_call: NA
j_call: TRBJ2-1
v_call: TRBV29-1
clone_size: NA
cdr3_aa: CSVEGGSYNEQFF
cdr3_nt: TGCAGCGTTGAAGGAGGTTCCTACAATGAGCAGTTCTTC